The rows below give T cell receptor beta chains drawn from one sample of a study of T cells in Graves' hyperthyroidism and ophthalmopathy. One entry per CDR3 protein results from TCRdb running MiXCR on the multiplex PCR reads. The sample holds about 400,000 distinct CDR3 sequences, more than 13% seen once. Sequencing input: blood. All receptors derive from a young woman with Graves' hyperthyroidism. Each CDR3 is given with its conserved first and last residue. Fields, in order: D gene, J gene, clone size, V gene, CDR3 DNA, CDR3 protein. A D gene is named only where the DNA matches it firmly. Where a row states a size, it is once, few, many or the class of an expanded clone; other rows omit it.

>TRBD2|TRBJ2-2|few|TRBV5-1
TGCGCCAGCAGCTTGGGCGAAGCACCGGTTCGCCTAGCGGGAGCCGGGGAGCTGTTTTTT
CASSLGEAPVRLAGAGELFF
>TRBD2|TRBJ2-1|-|TRBV5-1
TGCGCCAGCAGCTTGGGTGGGACTAGCCCTGAGCAGTTCTTC
CASSLGGTSPEQFF
>TRBD1|TRBJ2-5|many|TRBV11-2
TGTGCCAGCAGCCCAGGGGGACAGGGTGGAAAGACCCAGTACTTC
CASSPGGQGGKTQYF
>-|TRBJ2-7|-|TRBV20-1
TGCAGTGCTAGAGGGCGTAGCTCCTACAATGAGCAGTACTTC
CSARGRSSYNEQYF
>-|TRBJ2-7|many|TRBV28
TGTGCCAGCAGTTTATTTCGGGGCCCCTACGAGCAGTACTTC
CASSLFRGPYEQYF
>-|TRBJ2-3|-|TRBV28
TGTGCCAGCATGGGGGGACGGGGGAGCACAGATACGCAGTATTTT
CASMGGRGSTDTQYF
>TRBD1|TRBJ1-2|few|TRBV19
TGTGCCAGTAGTATCCGGGACAGCTATGGCTACACCTTC
CASSIRDSYGYTF
>-|TRBJ2-7|-|TRBV7-2
TGTGCCAGCAGCTTATTTTCGGCCGGGACTCAGGAAAACTACGAGCAGTACTTC
CASSLFSAGTQENYEQYF
>TRBD1|TRBJ2-5|many|TRBV2
TGTGCCAGCAGTGAGGTCAGGGGGCAGGAGACCCAGTACTTC
CASSEVRGQETQYF
>TRBD1|TRBJ2-1|many|TRBV2
TGTGCCAGCAGTATTCAGGGGGATTACAATGAGCAGTTCTTC
CASSIQGDYNEQFF
>-|TRBJ2-2|many|TRBV6-1
TGCGCTAGCAGGCTGTACACCGGGGAGCTGTTTTTT
CASRLYTGELFF
>TRBD1|TRBJ2-7|-|TRBV29-1
TGCAGCGTGGGGGACAGGGGCAGCGAGCAGTACTTC
CSVGDRGSEQYF
>TRBD1|TRBJ1-6|many|TRBV7-3
TGTGCCAGCAGCGTGCAGGGGGCCGGCAATTCACCCCTCCACTTT
CASSVQGAGNSPLHF
>-|TRBJ2-7|many|TRBV11-2
TGTGCCAGCAGCTTATTGGCGGGAGAGCAGTACTTC
CASSLLAGEQYF
>-|TRBJ2-5|few|TRBV20-1
TGCAGTGCTAGACACAGTGGAGGGGCCCAGTACTTC
CSARHSGGAQYF
>TRBD1|TRBJ2-7|-|TRBV4-1
TGCGCCAGCAGCCATGGACAGGGGTCCTACGGGCAGTACTTC
CASSHGQGSYGQYF
>-|TRBJ1-2|-|TRBV3-1
TGTGCCAGCAGCCAAGCCCTGACAGTAAACTATGGCTACACCTTC
CASSQALTVNYGYTF
>-|TRBJ2-1|-|TRBV18
TGTGCCAGCTCGTCTCTTTCCAATGAGCAGTTCTTC
CASSSLSNEQFF
>TRBD2|TRBJ2-5|-|TRBV2
TGTGCCAGGGGACTAGCGAAAAAGGGAGAGACCCAGTACTTC
CARGLAKKGETQYF
>-|TRBJ2-7|-|TRBV3-1
TGTGCCAGCAGCCCCAGCGTGGGCTACGAGCAGTACTTC
CASSPSVGYEQYF
>-|TRBJ1-2|many|TRBV7-3
TGTGCCAGCAGCCCGAGAGGGGGGCCCTCGGTTCTGGATGGCTACACCTTC
CASSPRGGPSVLDGYTF
>-|TRBJ2-3|many|TRBV15
TGTGCCACCAGCAGAGGCATCGCTAGCACAGATACGCAGTATTTT
CATSRGIASTDTQYF
>-|TRBJ2-3|many|TRBV12-3/TRBV12-4
TGTGCCAGCAGTTTTTCGGCAGGGAGTACCGATACGCAGTATTTT
CASSFSAGSTDTQYF
>-|TRBJ2-3|-|TRBV10-3
TGTGCCATCAGTGAGTCCCCCGGGCAGGGTACAGATACGCAGTATTTT
CAISESPGQGTDTQYF
>-|TRBJ1-5|many|TRBV30
TGTGCCTGGAGCCCAAACGCGGGTGGCAATCAGCCCCAGCATTTT
CAWSPNAGGNQPQHF
>-|TRBJ2-7|-|TRBV10-1
TGCGCCAGCAGTGAGACGGGAAGGGGCGAGCAGTACTTC
CASSETGRGEQYF
>TRBD1|TRBJ1-2|few|TRBV18
TGTGCCAGCTCAAAGGGGGCGGACTATGGCTACACCTTC
CASSKGADYGYTF
>TRBD1|TRBJ1-2|-|TRBV2
TGTGTCAGCAGTGGGGAGACAGGGAAGGGGTTGTATGGCTACACCTTC
CVSSGETGKGLYGYTF
>-|TRBJ1-2|few|TRBV3-1
TGTGCCAGCAGCCTAAGCGGGGCTGGGAAGAAGAATGGCTACACCTTC
CASSLSGAGKKNGYTF
>TRBD1|TRBJ2-6|-|TRBV7-2
TGTGCCAGCAGCCGGCTACAGGGGGCTGGGTCTGGGGCCAACGTCCTGACTTTC
CASSRLQGAGSGANVLTF
>TRBD1|TRBJ2-5|-|TRBV4-1
TGCGCCAGCAGCCAACTTTACAGGGGGAAGGGGACCCAGTACTTC
CASSQLYRGKGTQYF
>-|TRBJ1-1|many|TRBV6-1
TGTGCCAGCAGCCCAGCTGAGCGCGGCACTGAAGCTTTCTTT
CASSPAERGTEAFF
>-|TRBJ2-5|few|TRBV6-2/TRBV6-3
TGTGCCAGCAGTTTGAGCGGCAGGACATCTCAAGAGACCCAGTACTTC
CASSLSGRTSQETQYF
>-|TRBJ1-3|-|TRBV3-1
TGTGCCAGCAGCCATCTTTGGCAGAGCTCTGGAAACACCATATATTTT
CASSHLWQSSGNTIYF
>-|TRBJ2-5|-|TRBV2
TGTGCCAGCAGGGAGGAAGTGCGGGGTAAGACCCAGTACTTC
CASREEVRGKTQYF
>-|TRBJ1-6|few|TRBV18
TGTGCCAGCTCACCAGGACTAGGGGGTGGAGGTTCACCCCTCCACTTT
CASSPGLGGGGSPLHF
>-|TRBJ1-2|many|TRBV5-1
TGCGCCAGCAGCCTGAGACAGGACTATGGCTACACCTTC
CASSLRQDYGYTF
>-|TRBJ1-1|-|TRBV19
TGTGCCAGTACCACTGCCAACCTGATGAACACTGAAGCTTTCTTT
CASTTANLMNTEAFF
>TRBD2|TRBJ2-7|-|TRBV12-3/TRBV12-4
TGTGCCAGCAGTTTAGCGGCTAGCGGGAGCAGAAGCGGGCTCAGGCAGTACTTC
CASSLAASGSRSGLRQYF
>-|TRBJ2-7|-|TRBV18
TGTGCCAGCTCACCCGCAACTCGGGAGCAGTACTTC
CASSPATREQYF
>-|TRBJ1-1|many|TRBV28
TGTGCCAGCAGTTTGGCGGGGGGCTTCACTGAAGCTTTCTTT
CASSLAGGFTEAFF
>TRBD2|TRBJ2-3|few|TRBV6-6
TGTGCCAGCAGTTACGAGTGGCGGGAGGGAGATACGCAGTATTTT
CASSYEWREGDTQYF
>TRBD2|TRBJ2-1|-|TRBV29-1
TGCAGCGGCGTCGGGGGAGGGCCCAATGAGCAGTTCTTC
CSGVGGGPNEQFF
>-|TRBJ2-7|many|TRBV27
TGTGCCAGCAGTCCCGACAGGTTCTCCTACGAGCAGTACTTC
CASSPDRFSYEQYF
>TRBD1|TRBJ2-5|-|TRBV20-1
TGCAGTGCTTCCCAGGACAGGCGGCTTGAGACCCAGTACTTC
CSASQDRRLETQYF
>TRBD1|TRBJ1-6|many|TRBV19
TGTGCCAGTAGTACCGGGACAGGGGAAATGAATTCACCCCTCCACTTT
CASSTGTGEMNSPLHF
>TRBD2|TRBJ2-1|many|TRBV20-1
TGCAGTGCCCCGGGACTAGCGGGCTCCCTCTCCTACAATGAGCAGTTCTTC
CSAPGLAGSLSYNEQFF
>-|TRBJ1-5|few|TRBV28
TGTGCCAGCAAGTCCCCCAGGGGTAATCAGCCCCAGCATTTT
CASKSPRGNQPQHF
>TRBD1|TRBJ2-2|many|TRBV20-1
TGCAGTGCTAGAGGGACAGGATCATCTCACGGGGAGCTGTTTTTT
CSARGTGSSHGELFF
>-|TRBJ2-2|few|TRBV5-1
TGCGCCAGCAGCTTGTTCGGGAGTGCGAACACCGGGGAGCTGTTTTTT
CASSLFGSANTGELFF